The next 27 T cell receptor beta chains were all read from a single sample in a study of control samples from healthy donors and cancer patients (dated by TCRdb to 2018 to 2020). The method was the immunoSEQ multiplex PCR assay. In TCRdb, the immuneACCESS table is reduced to in-frame sequences with V and J assigned. These tables do not hold every clone; where another copy was compared, an unresolved V gene accounts for under half, and the others remain unexplained. The sample table shows around 150,000 clones, and approximately 96% are seen once. Jointly, the top ten make up over 0.9% of the sample. Sequenced: blood. The receptors were gathered from a woman between 25 and 40 years old in good health.

The chain joins TRBV19 to TRBJ2-3; 9 nucleotides align to TRBD2. This CDR3 comprises 14 residues. Germline-derived CDR1 and CDR2 are LNHDA and SQIVND (reference sequence). Trimming at V came to 6 bases and at J to 1 base, leaving 2 bases not matched to a gene. The CDR3 coding sequence is TGTGCCAGTAGCTTAGCGGGGGGCACAGATACGCAGTATTTT. It encodes CASSLAGGTDTQYF.

The chain combines TRBV5-1 with TRBJ1-2, with a tentative D call TRBD1 (5 bases). Trimming removed 0 bases at V and 2 bases at J, with 14 bases between. Germline values: CDR1 SGHRS, CDR2 YFSETQ. This CDR3 is 16 amino acids long. For the CDR3, the DNA is TGCGCCAGCAGCTTGGCCAGGGCAGGACCGAACTATGGCTACACCTTC. It is translated as CASSLARAGPNYGYTF.

CDR3 DNA sequence: TGCGCCAGCAGCTTACAAGGGACTAAGAGCTCCTACAATGAGCAGTTCTTC. It translates to CASSLQGTKSSYNEQFF. This chain joins TRBV5-1 and TRBJ2-1; 7 bases agree with TRBD2. V was pared by 2 bases and J by 0 bases, with 8 bases of the junction left unmatched. Germline-derived CDR1 and CDR2 are SGHRS and YFSETQ. CDR3 length equals 17 residues.

The chain links TRBV10-3 to TRBJ2-3, with D possibly being TRBD2 (6 bases). Germline V gene lookup returns CDR1 ENHRY and CDR2 SYGVKD. This CDR3 is 14 amino acids long. Trimming cost V 3 bases and J 6 bases, with 13 bases left between them. CDR3 DNA sequence: TGTGCCATCAGTGATCTCGGGAGTGGGGATACGCAGTATTTT. It is translated as CAISDLGSGDTQYF.

The DNA of the CDR3 is TGTGCCAGCAGCTTCGGCTGGGGTGCGGGAGGCCCCAGCACAGATACGCAGTATTTT. As protein: CASSFGWGAGGPSTDTQYF. The chain employs TRBV27 and TRBJ2-3; TRBD2 matches at 8 bases. V was pared by 6 bases and J by 0 bases, with 17 bases of the junction left unmatched. In germline, CDR1 is MNHEY, CDR2 SMNVEV (reference sequence). This CDR3 comprises 19 residues.

This chain links TRBV5-5 with TRBJ2-7; no clear D. The CDR3 runs 12 residues. V was trimmed by 0 bases and J by 6 bases, leaving 7 bases between them. The germline V gene encodes CDR1 SGHKS and CDR2 YYEKEE (reference sequence). This CDR3 is CASSLGFSEQYF. In DNA form, the CDR3 reads TGTGCCAGCAGCTTGGGGTTTTCCGAGCAGTACTTC.

J is TRBJ1-2 and V is TRBV7-8, with D perhaps TRBD1 (6 bases). CDR3 length: 14 residues. With 5 bases removed from V and 7 bases from J, the gap between germline ends came to 17 bases. Germline loops: CDR1 SGHVS, CDR2 FQNEAQ. As DNA, the CDR3 is TGTGCCAGCAGCCTCACAGGGATCTCTACTGGCTACACCTTC. Protein product: CASSLTGISTGYTF. Based on the CDR3 plus reference TRBV7-8 and TRBJ1-2, the full variable domain is GAGVSQSPRYKVAKRGQDVALRCDPISGHVSLFWYQQALGQGPEFLTYFQNEAQLDKSGLPSDRFFAERPEGSVSTLKIQRTQQEDSAVYLCASSLTGISTGYTFGSGTRLTVV.

V is TRBV19 and J is TRBJ1-5, with 10 nucleotides matching TRBD1. The CDR3 loop spans 17 amino acids. Trimming removed 6 bases from V and 0 bases from J; junction bases left unmatched: 8. In germline, CDR1 is LNHDA, CDR2 SQIVND (reference sequence). The CDR3 DNA reads as TGTGCCAGTAGAACGACAGGGGGCGAATATAGCAATCAGCCCCAGCATTTT. It codes for CASRTTGGEYSNQPQHF.

The V and J genes are TRBV18 and TRBJ2-3; D remains unclear. This CDR3 is built from 15 residues. V shed 0 bases and J shed 1 base, with 8 bases lying between them. Germline V gives CDR1 KGHSH, CDR2 LQKENI. CDR3 bases: TGTGCCAGCTCACCACCCCGAGAGGGCACAGATACGCAGTATTTT. It yields the protein CASSPPREGTDTQYF. Full variable domain (missing parts from reference TRBV18 and TRBJ2-3): NAGVMQNPRHLVRRRGQEARLRCSPMKGHSHVYWYRQLPEEGLKFMVYLQKENIIDESGMPKERFSAEFPKEGPSILRIQQVVRGDSAAYFCASSPPREGTDTQYFGPGTRLTVL.

The V call is TRBV7-8, the J call TRBJ2-5, with TRBD1 matching 10 bases. Germline assignment: CDR1 SGHVS and CDR2 FQNEAQ. V lost 6 bases, J lost 1 base, and 8 bases stayed unmatched. The CDR3 has 16 residues. CDR3 loop: CASSWTGGRSQETQYF. CDR3 in DNA: TGTGCCAGCAGTTGGACAGGGGGAAGGTCCCAAGAGACCCAGTACTTC.

The V call is TRBV13, the J call TRBJ2-5; 7 nucleotides line up with TRBD2. Germline CDR1 reads PRHDT; CDR2 reads FYEKMQ (reference sequence). The CDR3 totals 14 residues. V gave up 6 bases and J gave up 9 bases; unmatched junction bases: 13. The CDR3 protein is CASSSGTIPSAQYF. In nucleotides, the CDR3 is TGTGCCAGCAGTTCGGGGACTATACCTTCGGCCCAGTACTTC.

The gene calls are TRBV19 and TRBJ2-7; 8 bases fit TRBD1. V gave up 9 bases and J gave up 5 bases; unmatched junction bases: 12. This CDR3 comprises 14 residues. Germline V lookup: CDR1 LNHDA, CDR2 SQIVND (reference sequence). The CDR3 reads CASESGGDLDEQYF. In DNA form, the CDR3 reads TGTGCCAGCGAATCAGGGGGCGATTTGGACGAGCAGTACTTC.

V is TRBV7-8 and J is TRBJ2-7, with a tentative D call TRBD1 (6 bases). V was clipped by 5 bases and J by 1 base, with 15 bases between them. The CDR3 is 15 residues long. The germline gives CDR1 SGHVS, CDR2 FQNEAQ. In DNA form, the CDR3 reads TGTGCCAGCAGCCAGGAACAGGACAGTTCCTACGAGCAGTACTTC. Its translation: CASSQEQDSSYEQYF. Combining the CDR3 with reference TRBV7-8 and TRBJ2-7 gives the whole variable domain GAGVSQSPRYKVAKRGQDVALRCDPISGHVSLFWYQQALGQGPEFLTYFQNEAQLDKSGLPSDRFFAERPEGSVSTLKIQRTQQEDSAVYLCASSQEQDSSYEQYFGPGTRLTVT.

V usage is TRBV19 and J usage is TRBJ2-6; maybe TRBD1 (6 bases). The CDR3 loop spans 15 amino acids. Between the trimmed V and J ends, which lost 8 bases and 0 bases, there was a span of 11 bases. CDR1 and CDR2 from the germline V gene are LNHDA and SQIVND (reference sequence). CDR3 sequence: CASRDTASGANVLTF. The CDR3 DNA reads TGTGCCAGTCGGGACACAGCCTCTGGGGCCAACGTCCTGACTTTC.

A single count supports this clone. This rearrangement joins TRBV5-1 to TRBJ2-1, with a tentative D call TRBD2 (5 bases). The CDR3 totals 15 residues. Germline CDR1 and CDR2: SGHRS and YFSETQ. V was clipped by 0 bases and J by 10 bases, with 17 bases between them. The CDR3 is CASSLEGQRWGEQFF. The CDR3, as DNA: TGCGCCAGCAGCTTGGAGGGCCAGCGGTGGGGAGAGCAGTTCTTC.

This clone was counted a single time. V usage is TRBV9 and J usage is TRBJ1-5; tentative D call: TRBD1 (5 bases). Germline CDR1 and CDR2: SGDLS and YYNGEE. Trimming took 0 bases from V and 2 from J, leaving 6 bases between them. The CDR3 consists of 14 residues. CDR3 loop: CASSVAGGNQPQHF. As DNA, the CDR3 is TGTGCCAGCAGCGTAGCGGGGGGCAATCAGCCCCAGCATTTT.

Of note for this clone: One junction end disagrees with the germline gene, perhaps due to a read error. The rearrangement joins TRBV2 to TRBJ2-1; D may correspond to TRBD1 or TRBD2 (7 bases each). CDR1 is SNHLY and CDR2 is FYNNEI in the germline V gene. The CDR3 loop spans 17 amino acids. CDR3 nucleotide sequence: TGCGCTGCAAAGGGGGAGGGGGCAGGACTCACCTACAATGAGCAGTTCTTC. Translation gives CAAKGEGAGLTYNEQFF.

This chain uses TRBV29-1 with TRBJ1-3, with 8 positions matching TRBD1. Trimming at V came to 4 bases and at J to 0 bases, leaving 2 bases not matched to a gene. The CDR3 runs 14 residues. Germline V gene sequence: CDR1 SQVTM, CDR2 ANQGSEA. The CDR3 loop reads CSVGTGGSGNTIYF. In DNA form, the CDR3 reads TGCAGCGTTGGAACAGGGGGCTCTGGAAACACCATATATTTT.

This clone was observed once. The J gene is TRBJ1-2, the V gene TRBV7-9; 7 bases map to TRBD1. The CDR3 consists of 19 residues. The V segment lost 4 bases and the J segment 0 bases; nucleotides outside the gene matches: 17. Per the germline V gene, CDR1 is SEHNR and CDR2 is FQNEAQ (reference sequence). CDR3 coding DNA: TGTGCCAGCAGCTCCACATCCCGACAGGGCCCTCTCACTAACTATGGCTACACCTTC. Its protein product is CASSSTSRQGPLTNYGYTF. Complete variable domain (other parts from reference TRBV7-9 and TRBJ1-2): DTGVSQNPRHKITKRGQNVTFRCDPISEHNRLYWYRQTLGQGPEFLTYFQNEAQLEKSRLLSDRFSAERPKGSFSTLEIQRTEQGDSAMYLCASSSTSRQGPLTNYGYTFGSGTRLTVV.

The chain couples TRBV30 to TRBJ1-6, with TRBD1 as a possible D gene (5 bases). Looked up from germline, CDR1 is GTSNPN and CDR2 is SVGIG (reference sequence). The length of the CDR3 is 13 residues. V was pared by 5 bases and J by 1 base, with 6 bases between. CDR3 region: CAWQGSYNSPLHF. Written as DNA, the CDR3 is TGTGCCTGGCAGGGTTCCTATAATTCACCCCTCCACTTT.

This clone showed up just once. The chain carries TRBV11-2 and TRBJ2-1, with 8 bases matching TRBD2. The trim removed 4 bases at V and 9 bases at J, leaving 8 bases unmatched. This CDR3 has 14 amino acids. Germline CDR1 reads SGHAT; CDR2 reads FQNNGV. The CDR3: CASSSRAGAGEQFF. The CDR3 nucleotides read TGTGCCAGCAGCTCGCGAGCGGGAGCGGGTGAGCAGTTCTTC.

This rearrangement joins TRBV12-3 or TRBV12-4 to TRBJ1-1, with D unresolved. Trimming stripped 7 bases from V and 4 bases from J, with 13 bases between. The length of the CDR3 is 13 residues. CDR3 sequence (DNA): TGTGCCAGCAAACCGGGCCTAGGCACTGAAGCTTTCTTT. The encoded protein is CASKPGLGTEAFF.

Here the CDR3 DNA reads TGTGCCAGAAGCCATGGTCCGAGGGGGACATCGAACACCGGGGAGCTGTTTTTT. This translates into CARSHGPRGTSNTGELFF. J is TRBJ2-2 and V is TRBV5-3; tentative D call: TRBD1 (6 bases). TRBV5-3 is given ORF status, its function remaining uncertain. V shed 4 bases and J shed 0 bases, with 19 bases lying between them. The CDR3 is made up of 18 amino acids.

This chain uses TRBV28 with TRBJ2-7; TRBD2 aligns across 8 bases. The CDR3 extends over 14 amino acids. With 3 bases clipped from V and 0 bases from J, the junction kept 1 base outside the gene matches. CDR1 and CDR2 from the germline V gene are MDHEN and SYDVKM. CDR3 region: CASSFGGASYEQYF. CDR3 sequence (DNA): TGTGCCAGCAGTTTCGGGGGGGCCTCCTACGAGCAGTACTTC. The full variable domain, with the rest looked up from reference TRBV28 and TRBJ2-7, is DVKVTQSSRYLVKRTGEKVFLECVQDMDHENMFWYRQDPGLGLRLIYFSYDVKMKEKGDIPEGYSVSREKKERFSLILESASTNQTSMYLCASSFGGASYEQYFGPGTRLTVT.

This chain's CDR3 is CASGAGSTNEKLFF. In DNA form, the CDR3 reads TGTGCCAGTGGAGCGGGGTCGACTAATGAAAAACTGTTTTTT. The chain couples TRBV6-5 to TRBJ1-4; D unclear. Trimming removed 9 bases from V and 2 bases from J, with 13 bases in between. Germline-derived CDR1 and CDR2 are MNHEY and SVGAGI. The CDR3 runs 14 residues.

V is TRBV28 and J is TRBJ1-5, with unresolved D. Trimming shortened V by 3 bases and J by 6 bases, and 12 bases separated the two germline ends. The CDR3 is 14 residues long. The germline gives CDR1 MDHEN, CDR2 SYDVKM. CDR3 in amino acids: CASSFLGDRQPQHF. The CDR3 DNA reads as TGTGCCAGCAGTTTTCTGGGAGACCGTCAGCCCCAGCATTTT. Full variable domain (missing parts from reference TRBV28 and TRBJ1-5): DVKVTQSSRYLVKRTGEKVFLECVQDMDHENMFWYRQDPGLGLRLIYFSYDVKMKEKGDIPEGYSVSREKKERFSLILESASTNQTSMYLCASSFLGDRQPQHFGDGTRLSIL.

The V gene is TRBV9, the J gene TRBJ2-3, with D maybe TRBD1 (6 bases). There are 18 residues in the CDR3. Germline V gene lookup returns CDR1 SGDLS and CDR2 YYNGEE. Trimming removed 0 bases from V and 1 base from J, with 18 bases in between. The CDR3 sequence: CASSVGFLGRGGTDTQYF. The CDR3 DNA sequence: TGTGCCAGCAGCGTAGGTTTTTTGGGCAGGGGCGGCACAGATACGCAGTATTTT.